This TCR beta chain was found in a study of T cell clonotyping in hematopoietic cell transplantation. Only in-frame clones appear in the TCRdb table, and some are missing; sequencing was by immunoSEQ multiplex PCR. The data show under 5,500 clones, with more than 75% seen just once and approximately 12% held by the top ten. This clonotype was obtained from a male patient aged 60 to 75 who had an allogeneic stem cell transplant from an unrelated donor, so the T cells may come from the graft donor. Some clones in this sample may be carry-over from other donors' samples. Source: peripheral blood mononuclear cells, taken 30 days after allogeneic stem cell transplant.

The CDR3 loop reads CSAGGEYEQYF. The CDR3 nucleotides are TGCAGTGCTGGGGGGGAATACGAGCAGTACTTC. This sequence joins TRBV20-1 and TRBJ2-7, with TRBD2 matching 7 bases. This CDR3 has 11 amino acids. J lost 4 bases, V lost 5 bases, and 2 bases had no gene match. Germline CDR1 and CDR2: DFQATT and SNEGSKA (reference sequence).